This TCR beta chain is from a study of blood T cell repertoires in COVID-19. Study as a whole: Whether acute or convalescent, the COVID-19 samples came from the United States, Italy and Spain. Nucleic acid was either cDNA or gDNA, and it came from T cells, B-cell-depleted T cells, or PBMCs.

The germline V gene encodes CDR1 LNHDA and CDR2 SQIVND (reference sequence). The CDR3 sequence is 15 residues long. Trimming left V 5 bases short and J 1 base short, with 12 bases between. Original analysis: Estimates of nucleated cell counts were drawn from the amplification of reference gene primers. Profiled with immunoSEQ multiplex PCR; TCRdb holds only in-frame clones, not every one. V, J and clone size are those of that table, while D and trimming were read from the DNA. The profile shows some 120,000 clones, roughly 87% of them singletons. This sequence was found in a man at least 80 years old with active or convalescent COVID-19. The chain uses TRBV19 and TRBJ1-5; a possible D gene is TRBD1 (5 bases). The source material was peripheral blood. CDR3 region: CASSFGARSNQPQHF. CDR3 DNA sequence: TGTGCCAGTAGTTTTGGGGCTCGGAGCAATCAGCCCCAGCATTTT.